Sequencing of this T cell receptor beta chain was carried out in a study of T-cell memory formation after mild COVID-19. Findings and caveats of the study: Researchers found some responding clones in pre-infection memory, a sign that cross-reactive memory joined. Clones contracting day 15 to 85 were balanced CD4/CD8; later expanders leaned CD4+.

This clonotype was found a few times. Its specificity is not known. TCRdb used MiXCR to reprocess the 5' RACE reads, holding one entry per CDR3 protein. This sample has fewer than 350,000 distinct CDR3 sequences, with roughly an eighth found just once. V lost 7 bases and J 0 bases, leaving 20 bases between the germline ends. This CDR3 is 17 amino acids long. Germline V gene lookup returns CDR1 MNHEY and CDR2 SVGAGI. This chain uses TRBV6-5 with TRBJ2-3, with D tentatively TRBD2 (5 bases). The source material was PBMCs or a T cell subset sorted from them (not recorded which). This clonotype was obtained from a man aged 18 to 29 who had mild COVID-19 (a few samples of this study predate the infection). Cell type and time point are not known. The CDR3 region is CASTTHLVGVSTDTQYF. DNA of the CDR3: TGTGCCAGCACCACCCACCTGGTCGGGGTTAGCACAGATACGCAGTATTTT.